The 24 T cell receptor beta chains reported below all come from one sample, sequenced in a study of blood T cell repertoires in COVID-19. Clones were sequenced by immunoSEQ multiplex PCR, and TCRdb holds only the in-frame ones, with some missing. The table shows around 150,000 clones, with over 60% occurring only once. The sequenced sample was peripheral blood. Receptors originate from a man aged 50-59 years with acute or convalescent COVID-19.

The gene calls are TRBV5-1 and TRBJ1-1; the D is unclear. CDR3 length equals 15 residues. Germline loops: CDR1 SGHRS, CDR2 YFSETQ. V lost 5 bases and J 0 bases, leaving 14 bases between the germline ends. CDR3 region: CASSSEGLLNTEAFF. The CDR3 nucleotides are TGCGCCAGCAGTAGTGAAGGACTGCTGAACACTGAAGCTTTCTTT. The full variable domain, rest sourced from reference TRBV5-1 and TRBJ1-1, is KAGVTQTPRYLIKTRGQQVTLSCSPISGHRSVSWYQQTPGQGLQFLFEYFSETQRNKGNFPGRFSGRQFSNSRSEMNVSTLELGDSALYLCASSSEGLLNTEAFFGQGTRLTVV.

The gene calls are TRBV19 and TRBJ2-1; 9 bases match TRBD1. Germline V gene sequence: CDR1 LNHDA, CDR2 SQIVND (reference sequence). This CDR3 has 15 amino acids. J was trimmed by 3 bases and V by 4 bases; bases with no gene match: 4. CDR3 amino acids: CASSTGTGYYNEQFF. DNA for the CDR3: TGTGCCAGTAGTACAGGGACAGGGTACTACAATGAGCAGTTCTTC.

The V call is TRBV5-1, the J call TRBJ2-1; 11 nucleotides match TRBD1. This CDR3 has 15 amino acids. V shed 3 bases and J 10 bases; nucleotides not matched to a gene: 9. CDR1 is SGHRS and CDR2 is YFSETQ in the germline V gene. The CDR3 here is CASSSGTGGSLEQFF. DNA of the CDR3: TGCGCCAGCAGCTCCGGGACAGGGGGTTCATTGGAGCAGTTCTTC.

The rearrangement links TRBV19 to TRBJ1-5; D is perhaps TRBD1 (5 bases). The germline CDR1 and CDR2 sequences are LNHDA and SQIVND (reference sequence). The V end lost 7 bases, the J end lost 0 bases, and 19 bases lay between the germline ends. This CDR3 is built from 17 residues. The CDR3 spells CASTLGFSGGSNQPQHF. The CDR3 DNA reads TGTGCCAGTACTTTAGGGTTTTCCGGGGGTAGCAATCAGCCCCAGCATTTT.

This chain uses TRBV19 with TRBJ2-1; 16 bases are shared with TRBD2. The CDR3 totals 17 residues. The trim removed 4 bases at V and 9 bases at J, leaving 9 bases unmatched. Germline CDR1 LNHDA, CDR2 SQIVND (reference sequence). The CDR3 nucleotides are TGTGCCAGTAGTACCCTGGGACTAGCGGGGGGGCCAGTTGAGCAGTTCTTC. Translated: CASSTLGLAGGPVEQFF.

The chain carries TRBV13 and TRBJ2-7; a weak D match, TRBD1 (6 bases). The ends were cut back, 5 bases at V and 5 bases at J, with 13 bases in the middle. Germline values: CDR1 PRHDT, CDR2 FYEKMQ (reference sequence). There are 13 residues in the CDR3. The CDR3 DNA is TGTGCCAGCAGCGGAGAGGGGGATCACGAGCAGTACGTC. Its protein product is CASSGEGDHEQYV.

The CDR3 region has the DNA TGTGCCAGTAGTACAGGGGGCCTTCTTAATGAAAAACTGTTTTTT. As protein: CASSTGGLLNEKLFF. J is TRBJ1-4 and V is TRBV19, with 8 bases aligning to TRBD1. In germline, CDR1 is LNHDA, CDR2 SQIVND (reference sequence). The CDR3 covers 15 residues. After removal of 4 bases from V and 4 bases from J, the junction contained 5 bases not matched to a gene.

The chain has TRBV19 and TRBJ1-5, with TRBD1 matching 10 bases. Germline V lookup: CDR1 LNHDA, CDR2 SQIVND (reference sequence). Losses at the gene ends were 5 bases for V and 5 bases for J; bases not matched to a gene: 9. CDR3 length equals 16 residues. DNA for the CDR3: TGTGCCAGTAGTTCGCGGACAGGGGGGACGTATCAGCCCCAGCATTTT. Protein: CASSSRTGGTYQPQHF.

This clone was seen a single time. The V and J genes are TRBV21-1 and TRBJ2-2; the table's D call, TRBD1, was not checked against the DNA. TRBV21-1 is termed a pseudogene. The CDR3 contains 15 residues. CDR3 DNA: TGTGCCAGCACCCCGGGACAGGCAAACACCGGGGAGCTGTTTTTT. Translation: CASTPGQANTGELFF.

The gene calls are TRBV19 and TRBJ1-2; D is unresolved. V shed 5 bases and J shed 5 bases, with 18 bases lying between them. Germline V gives CDR1 LNHDA, CDR2 SQIVND (reference sequence). The CDR3 runs 15 residues. DNA for the CDR3: TGTGCCAGTAGTGGCAGGACTTTGGATCCTTATGGCTACACCTTC. It codes for CASSGRTLDPYGYTF.

The chain uses TRBV4-1 and TRBJ2-7; TRBD2 agrees at 7 bases. Looked up from germline, CDR1 is MGHRA and CDR2 is YSYEKL. J was trimmed by 7 bases and V by 2 bases; bases with no gene match: 2. CDR3 length: 12 residues. CDR3 in amino acids: CASSQHGGEQYF. CDR3 sequence (DNA): TGCGCCAGCAGCCAACACGGGGGGGAGCAGTACTTC.

The gene calls are TRBV18 and TRBJ1-1; D is undetermined. The V and J ends lost 4 bases and 4 bases respectively, with 10 bases between them. CDR3 length equals 13 residues. Germline V gene data show CDR1 as KGHSH and CDR2 as LQKENI. DNA for the CDR3: TGTGCCAGCTCACGCCAGGATGGCACTGAAGCTTTCTTT. This translates into CASSRQDGTEAFF. The full variable domain, rest sourced from reference TRBV18 and TRBJ1-1, is NAGVMQNPRHLVRRRGQEARLRCSPMKGHSHVYWYRQLPEEGLKFMVYLQKENIIDESGMPKERFSAEFPKEGPSILRIQQVVRGDSAAYFCASSRQDGTEAFFGQGTRLTVV.

The chain couples TRBV4-1 to TRBJ1-3; D call uncertain. The V end lost 4 bases, the J end lost 2 bases, and 9 bases lay between the germline ends. This CDR3 contains 14 residues. Germline values: CDR1 MGHRA, CDR2 YSYEKL. CDR3 nucleotides: TGCGCCAGCAGCCCCGCAGGTACTGGAAACACCATATATTTT. This sequence encodes CASSPAGTGNTIYF.

This clone came up many times. The chain carries TRBV24-1 and TRBJ1-1; D is perhaps TRBD1 (5 bases). Trimming removed 3 bases from V and 1 base from J, with 11 bases in between. Germline V gives CDR1 KGHDR, CDR2 SFDVKD. This CDR3 has 15 amino acids. The CDR3 nucleotides read TGTGCCACCAGTGATAGCGGGGGGGGGAACACTGAAGCTTTCTTT. It yields the protein CATSDSGGGNTEAFF.

The V gene is TRBV7-9, the J gene TRBJ1-2; D perhaps matches TRBD1 (5 bases). The V gene lost 2 bases and the J gene lost 6 bases, with 10 bases spanning the gap. Germline assignment: CDR1 SEHNR and CDR2 FQNEAQ (reference sequence). CDR3 length: 13 residues. The CDR3 bases are TGTGCCAGCAGCTTACTATCGGGGGATGGCTACACCTTC. This codes for CASSLLSGDGYTF.

This chain joins TRBV5-1 and TRBJ2-2, with D possibly TRBD2 on 5 matching bases. The germline CDR1 and CDR2 sequences are SGHRS and YFSETQ. Trimming took 0 bases from V and 4 from J, leaving 13 bases between them. The CDR3 consists of 16 residues. The chain's CDR3 is CASSLVGDVGTGELFF. In DNA, the CDR3 is TGCGCCAGCAGCTTGGTCGGGGATGTGGGCACCGGGGAGCTGTTTTTT.

The chain recombines TRBV5-1 with TRBJ1-1, with D perhaps matching TRBD1 (6 bases). With 0 bases removed from V and 1 base from J, the gap between germline ends came to 10 bases. CDR1 and CDR2 from the germline V gene are SGHRS and YFSETQ. The CDR3 consists of 15 residues. CDR3 nucleotide sequence: TGCGCCAGCAGCTTGGCCGCAGGGGCGAACACTGAAGCTTTCTTT. This sequence encodes CASSLAAGANTEAFF.

The chain employs TRBV10-3 and TRBJ2-5; 11 nucleotides align to TRBD2. CDR1 and CDR2 (germline): ENHRY, SYGVKD. This CDR3 region has 17 residues. With V trimmed by 6 bases and J by 4 bases, 13 bases remained unmatched. The CDR3 coding sequence is TGTGCCATCAGGGACACGAATAGCGGGGGGGCCAGAGAGACCCAGTACTTC. Its protein is CAIRDTNSGGARETQYF.

This clone was seen only once. The chain is built from TRBV11-2 and TRBJ1-5, with 9 bases that match TRBD1. The CDR3 sequence is 16 residues long. Losses at the gene ends were 4 bases for V and 2 bases for J; bases not matched to a gene: 6. Germline V gene sequence: CDR1 SGHAT, CDR2 FQNNGV. The CDR3 DNA sequence: TGTGCCAGCAGCTCGTCTAGGACAGGGGGCAATCAGCCCCAGCATTTT. This codes for CASSSSRTGGNQPQHF.

The gene calls are TRBV4-1 and TRBJ1-2, with 10 bases identical to TRBD1. The germline V gene has CDR1 MGHRA and CDR2 YSYEKL. Trimming removed 0 bases from V and 2 bases from J; junction bases left unmatched: 9. This CDR3 region has 18 residues. The CDR3 DNA reads TGCGCCAGCAGCCAAGATCCCCGCGGACAGGGGGAGAACTATGGCTACACCTTC. Translated: CASSQDPRGQGENYGYTF.

The table lists this clone with a few counts. This rearrangement joins TRBV5-4 to TRBJ1-1; tentatively, D is TRBD1 (5 bases). Looked up from germline, CDR1 is SGHNT and CDR2 is YYREEE (reference sequence). The CDR3 loop spans 12 amino acids. V lost 2 bases and J lost 8, with 10 bases in between. The CDR3 DNA reads as TGTGCCAGCAGCTTCGAGACAGAAGAAGCTTTCTTT. Translated, it gives CASSFETEEAFF.

V is TRBV19 and J is TRBJ1-4, with no clear D. Trimming removed 8 bases at V and 0 bases at J, with 13 bases between. This CDR3 is built from 15 residues. Germline loops: CDR1 LNHDA, CDR2 SQIVND (reference sequence). The CDR3 sequence: CASQTTGATNEKLFF. The DNA for the CDR3 is TGTGCCAGTCAGACGACGGGTGCAACTAATGAAAAACTGTTTTTT.

A note on this clone: The same CDR3 arises from other DNA sequences in this sample as well. The chain is built from TRBV18 and TRBJ1-3, with D maybe TRBD1 (6 bases). Germline CDR1 is KGHSH and CDR2 is LQKENI. The CDR3 loop spans 14 amino acids. V was clipped by 3 bases and J by 0 bases, with 6 bases between them. This chain's CDR3 is CASSPDSSGNTIYF. The CDR3 DNA sequence: TGTGCCAGCTCACCGGACAGCTCTGGAAACACCATATATTTT.

This chain connects TRBV5-8 to TRBJ1-6; TRBD1 is a possible D gene (6 bases). In germline, CDR1 is SGHTS, CDR2 YDEGEE. CDR3 length: 14 amino acids. Trimming left V 0 bases short and J 8 bases short, with 9 bases between. DNA for the CDR3: TGTGCCAGCAGCTTGGGAGGGGGGGATTCACCCCTCCACTTT. Translation: CASSLGGGDSPLHF.